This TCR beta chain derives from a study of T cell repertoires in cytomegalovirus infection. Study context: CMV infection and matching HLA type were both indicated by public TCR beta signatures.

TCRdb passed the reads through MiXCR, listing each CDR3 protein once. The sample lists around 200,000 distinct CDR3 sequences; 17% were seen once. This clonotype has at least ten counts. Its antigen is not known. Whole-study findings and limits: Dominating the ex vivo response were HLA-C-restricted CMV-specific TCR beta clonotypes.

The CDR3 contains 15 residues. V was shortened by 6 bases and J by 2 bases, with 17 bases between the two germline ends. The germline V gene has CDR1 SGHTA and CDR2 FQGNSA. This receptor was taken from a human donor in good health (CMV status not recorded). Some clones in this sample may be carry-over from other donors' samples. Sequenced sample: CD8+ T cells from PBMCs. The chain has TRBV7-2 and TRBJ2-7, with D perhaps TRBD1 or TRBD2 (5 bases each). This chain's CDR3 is CASRAVGHSTYEQYF. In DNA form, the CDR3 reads TGTGCCAGCAGAGCGGTAGGACACTCGACCTACGAGCAGTACTTC.